The T cell receptor beta chain under discussion was sequenced for a study of blood T cell repertoires in COVID-19 (dated by TCRdb to the early 2020s). Regarding the complete study: Samples covering the acute and convalescent phases of COVID-19 were provided by collaborators in the United States, Italy and Spain. The prospective study material was composed of cDNA or gDNA derived from T cells, B-cell-depleted T cells, or PBMCs. Deeply sampled blood TCRbeta repertoires from subjects exposed to, actively infected with, or recovered from COVID-19 were included in the dataset. A freely available public database, intended as a resource for researchers studying the immune response to SARS-CoV-2, is where the repertoires were released. The samples were drawn from the first 160 participants of the ongoing ImmuneRACE study and from 1,200 or so subjects provided by 6 global collaborators. Nearly every sample came with metadata listing a de-identified subject ID, COVID-19 status, age in years and sex. HLA class I and class II types, where available, came from metadata supplied by the sample provider rather than from assay-based typing. General conclusions and limits of the study: How much clinical and demographic metadata was included differed by source and by participant, and the metadata was provided uncurated.

Comments on this clone: Its cognate antigen has yet to be identified. The record has no base qualities; no much larger clone is one base away.

Another Seattle source contributed samples from volunteer blood donors who had recovered from COVID-19. Whole blood was collected in K2EDTA tubes by collaborating institutions according to the institutions' own protocols. For TCRbeta analysis, collaborators shipped samples as frozen whole blood, isolated PBMCs, or DNA extracted from either of those sample types. TCRbeta CDR3 regions were amplified from genomic DNA using the immunoSEQ Assay, a bias-controlled multiplex PCR. Under the source paper's analysis protocol: The number of nucleated cells in each sample was estimated by amplification of reference gene primers within the assay. To quantify the absolute abundance of each unique TCRbeta CDR3 rearrangement, sequence reads were collapsed and filtered. For each sample, productive Simpson clonality was calculated as the square root of Simpson's diversity index across productive rearrangements. Here the immuneACCESS table is served through TCRdb, limited to in-frame sequences with V and J called. Missing clones are a known gap in these copies; in checked studies unresolved V genes cover under half, and the rest lacks a known reason. For V, J and clone size, that table is used; D and trimming come from the DNA. Recorded for this sample are approximately 250,000 clones; around 83% of them occurred a single time. The ten top clones hold about 1.5% of the sample.

The receptor was isolated from a woman between 40 and 50 years old who had recovered from COVID-19. Sample: peripheral blood.

The nucleotides read TGTGCCAGCAGTGAATGGGGACAGAACCAAGAGACCCAGTACTTC. This encodes CASSEWGQNQETQYF. The sequence joins TRBV6-1 to TRBJ2-5; 7 bases in the junction line up with TRBD1. From the cysteine up to the phenylalanine, the CDR3 has a length of 15 residues. The DNA shown is the 45-base CDR3, in frame from base 1. CDR1 and CDR2 (MNHNS, SASEGT) derive from the germline V gene. Unmatched junction bases come to 3, with V trimmed by 2 bases and J by 0 bases.